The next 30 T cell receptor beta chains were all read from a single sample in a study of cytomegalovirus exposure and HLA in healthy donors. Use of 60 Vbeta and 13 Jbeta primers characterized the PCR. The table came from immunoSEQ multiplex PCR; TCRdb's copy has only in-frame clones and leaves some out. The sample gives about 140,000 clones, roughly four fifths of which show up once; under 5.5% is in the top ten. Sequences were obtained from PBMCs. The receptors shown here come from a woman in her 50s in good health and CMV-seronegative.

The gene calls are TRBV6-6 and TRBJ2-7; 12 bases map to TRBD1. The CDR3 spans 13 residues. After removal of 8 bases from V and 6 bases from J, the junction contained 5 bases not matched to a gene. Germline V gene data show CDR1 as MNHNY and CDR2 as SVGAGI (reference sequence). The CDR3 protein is CASLGTGGREQYF. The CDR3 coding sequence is TGTGCCAGCCTCGGGACAGGGGGCCGCGAGCAGTACTTC.

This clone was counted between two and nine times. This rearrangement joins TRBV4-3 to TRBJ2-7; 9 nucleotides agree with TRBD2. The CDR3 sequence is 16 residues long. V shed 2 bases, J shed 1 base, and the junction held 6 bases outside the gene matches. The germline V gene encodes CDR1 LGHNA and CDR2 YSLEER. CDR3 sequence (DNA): TGCGCCAGCAGCCAACCCAGCGGGGGGACTTCCTACGAGCAGTACTTC. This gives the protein CASSQPSGGTSYEQYF.

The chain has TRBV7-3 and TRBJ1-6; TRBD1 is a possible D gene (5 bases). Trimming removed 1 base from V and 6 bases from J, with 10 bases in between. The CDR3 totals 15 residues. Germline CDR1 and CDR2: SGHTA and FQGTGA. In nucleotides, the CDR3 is TGTGCCAGCAGCTTAAGAGGGAGGGGTAATTCACCCCTCCACTTT. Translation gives CASSLRGRGNSPLHF. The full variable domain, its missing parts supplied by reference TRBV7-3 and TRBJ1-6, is GAGVSQTPSNKVTEKGKYVELRCDPISGHTALYWYRQSLGQGPEFLIYFQGTGAADDSGLPNDRFFAVRPEGSVSTLKIQRTERGDSAVYLCASSLRGRGNSPLHFGNGTRLTVT.

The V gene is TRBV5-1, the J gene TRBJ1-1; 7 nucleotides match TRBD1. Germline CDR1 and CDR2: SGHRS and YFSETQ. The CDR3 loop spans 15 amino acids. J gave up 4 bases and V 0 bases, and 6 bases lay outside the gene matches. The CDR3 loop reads CASSLESGQITEAFF. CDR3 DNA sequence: TGCGCCAGCAGCTTGGAATCGGGACAGATCACTGAAGCTTTCTTT.

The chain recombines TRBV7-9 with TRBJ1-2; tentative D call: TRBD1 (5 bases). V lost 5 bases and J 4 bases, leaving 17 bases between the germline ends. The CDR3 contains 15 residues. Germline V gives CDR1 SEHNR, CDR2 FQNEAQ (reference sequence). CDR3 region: CASSPSGGTVYGYTF. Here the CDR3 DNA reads TGTGCCAGCAGCCCATCTGGGGGGACGGTCTATGGCTACACCTTC.

As DNA, the CDR3 is TGTGCCAGCAGCCAGGACATACGTAACACTGAAGCTTTCTTT. It encodes CASSQDIRNTEAFF. The V gene is TRBV4-2, the J gene TRBJ1-1, with D tentatively TRBD1 (5 bases). The CDR3 extends over 14 amino acids. Germline V CDR1 and CDR2: LGHNA, YNFKEQ. V shed 3 bases and J shed 2 bases, with 10 bases lying between them.

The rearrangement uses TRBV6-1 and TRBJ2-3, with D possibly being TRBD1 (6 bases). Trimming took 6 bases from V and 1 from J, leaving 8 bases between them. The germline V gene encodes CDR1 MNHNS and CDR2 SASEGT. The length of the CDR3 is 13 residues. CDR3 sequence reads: CASRGAGTDTQYF. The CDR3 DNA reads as TGTGCCAGCAGGGGGGCCGGCACAGATACGCAGTATTTT.

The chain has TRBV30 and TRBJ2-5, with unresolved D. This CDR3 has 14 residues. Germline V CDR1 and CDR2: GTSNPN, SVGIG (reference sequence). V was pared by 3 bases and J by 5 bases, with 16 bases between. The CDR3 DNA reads TGTGCCTGGAGCGCACAGTACTCTATTGAGACCCAGTACTTC. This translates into CAWSAQYSIETQYF. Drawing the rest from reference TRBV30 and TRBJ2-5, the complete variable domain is SQTIHQWPATLVQPVGSPLSLECTVEGTSNPNLYWYRQAAGRGLQLLFYSVGIGQISSEVPQNLSASRPQDRQFILSSKKLLLSDSGFYLCAWSAQYSIETQYFGPGTRLLVL.

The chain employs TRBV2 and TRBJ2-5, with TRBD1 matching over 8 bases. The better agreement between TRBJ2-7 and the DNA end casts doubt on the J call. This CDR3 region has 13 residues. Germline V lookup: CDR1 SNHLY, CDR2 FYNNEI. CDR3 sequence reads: CASSGGQVYEQYF. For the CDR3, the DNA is TGTGCCAGCAGTGGGGGACAGGTCTACGAGCAGTACTTC.

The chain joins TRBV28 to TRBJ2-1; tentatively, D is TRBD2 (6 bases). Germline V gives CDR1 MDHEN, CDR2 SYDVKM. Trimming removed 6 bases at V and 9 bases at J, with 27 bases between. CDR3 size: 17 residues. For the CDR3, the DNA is TGTGCCAGCAGCCCATTGACTTTGCGGGGCCTCGCCGGTGAGCAGTTCTTC. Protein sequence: CASSPLTLRGLAGEQFF.

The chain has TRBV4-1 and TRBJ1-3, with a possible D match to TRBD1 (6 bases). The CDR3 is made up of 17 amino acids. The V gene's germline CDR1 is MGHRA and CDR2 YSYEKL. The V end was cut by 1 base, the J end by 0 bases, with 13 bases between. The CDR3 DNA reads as TGCGCCAGCAGCCAAGCGGGGACACTTTACTCTGGAAACACCATATATTTT. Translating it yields CASSQAGTLYSGNTIYF.

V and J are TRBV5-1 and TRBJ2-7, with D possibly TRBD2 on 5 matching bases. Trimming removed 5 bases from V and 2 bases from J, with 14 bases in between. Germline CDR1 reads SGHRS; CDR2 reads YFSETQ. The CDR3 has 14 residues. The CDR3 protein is CASRPEASTYEQYF. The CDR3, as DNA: TGCGCCAGCAGACCGGAGGCGTCCACCTACGAGCAGTACTTC.

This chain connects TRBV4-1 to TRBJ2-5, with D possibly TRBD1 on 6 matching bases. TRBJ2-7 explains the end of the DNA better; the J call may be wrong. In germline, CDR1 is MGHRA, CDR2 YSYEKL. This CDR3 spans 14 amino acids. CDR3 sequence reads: CASSQEAGEYEQYF. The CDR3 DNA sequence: TGCGCCAGCAGCCAAGAAGCAGGGGAATACGAGCAGTACTTC.

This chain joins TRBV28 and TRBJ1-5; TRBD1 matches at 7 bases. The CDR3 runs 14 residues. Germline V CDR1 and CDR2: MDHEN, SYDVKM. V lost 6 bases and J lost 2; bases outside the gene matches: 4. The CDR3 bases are TGTGCCAGCAGCACTACAGGGGGCAATCAGCCCCAGCATTTT. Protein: CASSTTGGNQPQHF.

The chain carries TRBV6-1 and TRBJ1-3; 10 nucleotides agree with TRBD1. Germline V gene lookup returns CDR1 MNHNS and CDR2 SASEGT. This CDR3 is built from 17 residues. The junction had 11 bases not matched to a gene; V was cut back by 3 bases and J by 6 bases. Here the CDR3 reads CASSDTGTGDHENTIYF. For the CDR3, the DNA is TGTGCCAGCAGTGACACCGGGACAGGGGACCATGAAAACACCATATATTTT.

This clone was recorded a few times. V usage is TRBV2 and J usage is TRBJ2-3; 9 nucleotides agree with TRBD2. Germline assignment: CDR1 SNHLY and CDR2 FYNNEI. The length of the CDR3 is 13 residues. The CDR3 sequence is CVRASGGTDTQYF. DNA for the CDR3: TGTGTTAGGGCTAGCGGGGGCACAGATACGCAGTATTTT.

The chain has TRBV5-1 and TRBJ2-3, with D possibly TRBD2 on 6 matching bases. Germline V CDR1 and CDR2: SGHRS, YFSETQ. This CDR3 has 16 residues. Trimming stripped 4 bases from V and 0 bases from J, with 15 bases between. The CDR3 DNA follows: TGCGCCAGCAGCCCCGTTCTGGGGAGGAGCACAGATACGCAGTATTTT. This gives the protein CASSPVLGRSTDTQYF.

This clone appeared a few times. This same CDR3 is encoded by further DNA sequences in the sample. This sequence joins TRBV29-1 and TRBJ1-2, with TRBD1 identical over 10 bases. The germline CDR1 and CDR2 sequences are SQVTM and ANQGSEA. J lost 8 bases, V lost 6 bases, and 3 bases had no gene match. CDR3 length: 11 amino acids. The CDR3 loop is CSVGQGGGYTF. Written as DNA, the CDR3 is TGCAGCGTAGGACAGGGGGGCGGCTACACCTTC.

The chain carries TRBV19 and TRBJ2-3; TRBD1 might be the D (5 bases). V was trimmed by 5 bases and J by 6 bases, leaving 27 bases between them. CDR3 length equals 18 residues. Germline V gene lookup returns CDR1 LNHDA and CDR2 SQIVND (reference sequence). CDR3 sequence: CASSQIFQTDSLGDTQYF. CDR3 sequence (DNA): TGTGCCAGTAGTCAAATCTTCCAAACCGACAGTTTGGGGGATACGCAGTATTTT.

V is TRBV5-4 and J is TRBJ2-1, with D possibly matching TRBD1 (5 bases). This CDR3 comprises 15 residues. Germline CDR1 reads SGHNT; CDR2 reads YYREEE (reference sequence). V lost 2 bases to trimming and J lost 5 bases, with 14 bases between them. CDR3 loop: CASSFMVRVDNEQFF. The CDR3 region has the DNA TGTGCCAGCAGCTTTATGGTCAGGGTTGACAATGAGCAGTTCTTC.

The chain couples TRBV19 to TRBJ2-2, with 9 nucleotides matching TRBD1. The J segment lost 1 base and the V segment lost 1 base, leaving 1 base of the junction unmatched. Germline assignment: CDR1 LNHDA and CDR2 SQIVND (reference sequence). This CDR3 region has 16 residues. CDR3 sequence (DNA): TGTGCCAGTAGTATAGGGGGACAGGGGAACACCGGGGAGCTGTTTTTT. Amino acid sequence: CASSIGGQGNTGELFF. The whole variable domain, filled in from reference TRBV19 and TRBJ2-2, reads DGGITQSPKYLFRKEGQNVTLSCEQNLNHDAMYWYRQDPGQGLRLIYYSQIVNDFQKGDIAEGYSVSREKKESFPLTVTSAQKNPTAFYLCASSIGGQGNTGELFFGEGSRLTVL.

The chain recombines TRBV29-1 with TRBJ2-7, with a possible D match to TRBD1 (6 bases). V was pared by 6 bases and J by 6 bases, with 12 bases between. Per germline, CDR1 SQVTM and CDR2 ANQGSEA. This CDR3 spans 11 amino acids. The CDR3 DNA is TGCAGCGTCCGAAGGGGGACCGAGCAGTACTTC. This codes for CSVRRGTEQYF.

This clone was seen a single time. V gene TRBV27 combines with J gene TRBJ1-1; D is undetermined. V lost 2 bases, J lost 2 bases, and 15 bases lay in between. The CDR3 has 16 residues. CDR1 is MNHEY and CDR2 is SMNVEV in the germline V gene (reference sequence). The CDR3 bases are TGTGCCAGCAGTTTACTACAAGCCCGGGGAAACACTGAAGCTTTCTTT. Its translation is CASSLLQARGNTEAFF.

CDR3 in DNA: TGTGCCAGCAGTGAAGCAGCCAGGGGGGTGAACACTGAAGCTTTCTTT. Translating it yields CASSEAARGVNTEAFF. V is TRBV2 and J is TRBJ1-1, with 7 bases lining up with TRBD1. After removal of 0 bases from V and 0 bases from J, the junction contained 4 bases not matched to a gene. Germline CDR1 is SNHLY and CDR2 is FYNNEI. CDR3 length: 16 residues.

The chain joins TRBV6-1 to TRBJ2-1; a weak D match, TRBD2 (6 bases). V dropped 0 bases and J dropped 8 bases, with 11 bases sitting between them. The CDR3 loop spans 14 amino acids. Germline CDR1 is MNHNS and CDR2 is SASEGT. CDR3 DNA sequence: TGTGCCAGCAGTGAAGCAACCAGGGAGGATGAGCAGTTCTTC. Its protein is CASSEATREDEQFF.

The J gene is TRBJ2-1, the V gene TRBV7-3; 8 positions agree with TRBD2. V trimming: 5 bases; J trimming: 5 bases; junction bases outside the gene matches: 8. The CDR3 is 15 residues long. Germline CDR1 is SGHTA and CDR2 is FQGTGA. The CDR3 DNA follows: TGTGCCAGCAGCACCGTGGGCGGGGGGAACAATGAGCAGTTCTTC. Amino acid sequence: CASSTVGGGNNEQFF.

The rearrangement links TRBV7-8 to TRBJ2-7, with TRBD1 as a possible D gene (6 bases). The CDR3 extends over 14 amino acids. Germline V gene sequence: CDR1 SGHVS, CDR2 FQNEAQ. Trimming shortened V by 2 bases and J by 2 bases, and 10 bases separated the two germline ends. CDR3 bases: TGTGCCAGCAGCTTAAGTAGGGACACCTACGAGCAGTACTTC. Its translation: CASSLSRDTYEQYF.

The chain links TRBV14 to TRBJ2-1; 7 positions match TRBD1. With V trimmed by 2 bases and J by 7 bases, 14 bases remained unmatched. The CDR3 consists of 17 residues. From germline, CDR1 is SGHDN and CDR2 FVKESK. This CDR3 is CASSQIGTELLGNEQFF. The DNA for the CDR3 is TGTGCCAGCAGCCAAATTGGGACAGAGCTTTTGGGTAATGAGCAGTTCTTC. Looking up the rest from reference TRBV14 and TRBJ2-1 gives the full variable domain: EAGVTQFPSHSVIEKGQTVTLRCDPISGHDNLYWYRRVMGKEIKFLLHFVKESKQDESGMPNNRFLAERTGGTYSTLKVQPAELEDSGVYFCASSQIGTELLGNEQFFGPGTRLTVL.

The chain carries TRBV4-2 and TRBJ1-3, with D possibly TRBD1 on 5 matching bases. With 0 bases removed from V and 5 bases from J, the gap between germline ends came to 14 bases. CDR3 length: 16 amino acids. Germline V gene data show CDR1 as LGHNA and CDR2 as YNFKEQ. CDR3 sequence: CASSQEGQGVRNTIYF. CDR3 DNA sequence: TGTGCCAGCAGCCAAGAAGGGCAGGGTGTGAGAAACACCATATATTTT.

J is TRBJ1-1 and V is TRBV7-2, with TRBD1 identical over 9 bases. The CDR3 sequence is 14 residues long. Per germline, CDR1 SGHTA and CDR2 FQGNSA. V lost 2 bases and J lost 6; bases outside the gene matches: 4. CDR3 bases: TGTGCCAGCAGCTTAACGGGACAGGGCTCTGAAGCTTTCTTT. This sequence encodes CASSLTGQGSEAFF.